What follows are 22 T cell receptor beta chains derived from one specimen sequenced in a study of blood T cell repertoires in COVID-19. Measured with immunoSEQ multiplex PCR; TCRdb has only the in-frame clones, and not every one. The top ten hold 1.5% to 1.7% of the sample, which has under 450,000 clones, 89% seen once. Material for sequencing was peripheral blood. The receptors originated from a woman aged 35 to 49 with COVID-19, enrolled during active disease.

CDR3 amino acids: CASSEQGNQPQHF. CDR3 DNA sequence: TGTGCCAGCTCAGAGCAGGGCAATCAGCCCCAGCATTTT. The chain is built from TRBV18 and TRBJ1-5, with D unresolved. The CDR3 has 13 residues. CDR1 KGHSH and CDR2 LQKENI come from the germline V gene. The V end lost 5 bases, the J end lost 2 bases, and 7 bases lay between the germline ends.

This clone was seen a few times. This sample includes further DNA sequences coding for the same CDR3. The chain links TRBV6-1 to TRBJ1-2; D gene ambiguous. Trimming stripped 2 bases from V and 4 bases from J, with 5 bases between. The length of the CDR3 is 12 residues. Per germline, CDR1 MNHNS and CDR2 SASEGT. The CDR3 region is CASSERGYGYTF. The DNA for the CDR3 is TGTGCCAGCAGTGAACGGGGCTATGGCTACACCTTC.

The chain recombines TRBV19 with TRBJ1-6; no definite D call. The CDR3 totals 14 residues. The ends were cut back, 0 bases at V and 7 bases at J, with 7 bases in the middle. CDR1 is LNHDA, CDR2 SQIVND, per germline (reference sequence). CDR3 coding DNA: TGTGCCAGTAGTATAGATCACAGCAATTCACCCCTCCACTTT. It is translated as CASSIDHSNSPLHF.

The chain has TRBV7-2 and TRBJ1-2; TRBD1 agrees at 8 bases. This CDR3 is 16 amino acids long. Trimming removed 4 bases from V and 5 bases from J; junction bases left unmatched: 12. CDR1 and CDR2 from the germline V gene are SGHTA and FQGNSA. This chain's CDR3 is CASSSSPGTGIYGYTF. The CDR3 DNA is TGTGCCAGCAGCTCTAGTCCCGGGACAGGAATTTATGGCTACACCTTC.

The chain joins TRBV6-5 to TRBJ1-1; D might be TRBD1 (5 bases). The germline V gene encodes CDR1 MNHEY and CDR2 SVGAGI. V lost 5 bases to trimming and J lost 3 bases, with 13 bases between them. There are 14 residues in the CDR3. CDR3 in amino acids: CASSLSWGDTEAFF. For the CDR3, the DNA is TGTGCCAGCAGTCTAAGTTGGGGGGACACTGAAGCTTTCTTT.

The chain couples TRBV7-9 to TRBJ2-2; 8 bases fit TRBD2. Losses at the gene ends were 0 bases for V and 4 bases for J; bases not matched to a gene: 7. This CDR3 is built from 17 residues. Germline V gene data show CDR1 as SEHNR and CDR2 as FQNEAQ (reference sequence). CDR3 nucleotide sequence: TGTGCCAGCAGCTTAGCCCTTAGCGGGATCGGCACCGGGGAGCTGTTTTTT. It yields the protein CASSLALSGIGTGELFF.

The chain joins TRBV15 to TRBJ1-1; TRBD1 matches 7 bases. V was pared by 4 bases and J by 4 bases, with 9 bases of the junction left unmatched. Per germline, CDR1 LNHNV and CDR2 YYDKDF (reference sequence). CDR3 size: 15 residues. The CDR3 bases are TGTGCCACCAGCATCTCAGGGGGAATGGGCACTGAAGCTTTCTTT. Its protein product is CATSISGGMGTEAFF. Based on the CDR3 plus reference TRBV15 and TRBJ1-1, the full variable domain is DAMVIQNPRYQVTQFGKPVTLSCSQTLNHNVMYWYQQKSSQAPKLLFHYYDKDFNNEADTPDNFQSRRPNTSFCFLDIRSPGLGDTAMYLCATSISGGMGTEAFFGQGTRLTVV.

V gene TRBV6-6 combines with J gene TRBJ1-4; D call uncertain. Trimming took 3 bases from V and 4 from J, leaving 12 bases between them. The germline CDR1 and CDR2 sequences are MNHNY and SVGAGI (reference sequence). This CDR3 is 15 amino acids long. DNA for the CDR3: TGTGCCAGCAGTTATACGGGGTCTCTTAATGAAAAACTGTTTTTT. This sequence encodes CASSYTGSLNEKLFF.

The chain carries TRBV6-1 and TRBJ2-1; no firm D call. Per germline, CDR1 MNHNS and CDR2 SASEGT. The CDR3 contains 18 residues. V dropped 2 bases and J dropped 2 bases, with 19 bases sitting between them. The CDR3 bases are TGTGCCAGCAGTGAAATGAGTAAGTCCGTCGGTCCCTACAATGAGCAGTTCTTC. Translated, it gives CASSEMSKSVGPYNEQFF.

The chain joins TRBV25-1 to TRBJ1-1; 11 positions agree with TRBD1. The CDR3 has 13 amino acids. J was trimmed by 4 bases and V by 6 bases; bases with no gene match: 1. Germline V gene data show CDR1 as MGHDK and CDR2 as SYGVNS. The CDR3 nucleotides read TGTGCCAGCAGGGACAGGGGGCTCACTGAAGCTTTCTTT. Its translation is CASRDRGLTEAFF.

In this sample, this clone turned up a few times. The rearrangement uses TRBV4-3 and TRBJ1-4; tentatively, D is TRBD1 (6 bases). The CDR3 consists of 16 residues. Looked up from germline, CDR1 is LGHNA and CDR2 is YSLEER. V gave up 1 base and J gave up 7 bases, with 16 bases separating them. CDR3 residues: CASSQGGRGRGEKLFF. CDR3 sequence (DNA): TGCGCCAGCAGCCAAGGCGGCAGGGGTCGGGGTGAAAAACTGTTTTTT.

V is TRBV2 and J is TRBJ2-7; D gene unclear. Trimming removed 6 bases from V and 3 bases from J, with 9 bases in between. From germline, CDR1 is SNHLY and CDR2 FYNNEI. The CDR3 loop spans 12 amino acids. The DNA for the CDR3 is TGTGCCAGCAGCTTTGTTAACTACGAGCAGTACTTC. It is translated as CASSFVNYEQYF. The entire variable domain, with the rest obtained from reference TRBV2 and TRBJ2-7, is as follows: EPEVTQTPSHQVTQMGQEVILRCVPISNHLYFYWYRQILGQKVEFLVSFYNNEISEKSEIFDDQFSVERPDGSNFTLKIRSTKLEDSAMYFCASSFVNYEQYFGPGTRLTVT.

Worth noting for this clone: The same CDR3 arises from other DNA sequences in this sample as well. The chain employs TRBV9 and TRBJ2-2; maybe TRBD2 (6 bases). Germline V gene data show CDR1 as SGDLS and CDR2 as YYNGEE. Trimming stripped 2 bases from V and 2 bases from J, with 7 bases between. This CDR3 comprises 14 residues. The CDR3 protein is CASSVGGNTGELFF. CDR3 in DNA: TGTGCCAGCAGCGTGGGGGGAAACACCGGGGAGCTGTTTTTT.

The chain has TRBV20-1 and TRBJ2-7; D is ambiguous. Germline V gene lookup returns CDR1 DFQATT and CDR2 SNEGSKA (reference sequence). V was trimmed by 0 bases and J by 6 bases, leaving 6 bases between them. This CDR3 is built from 11 residues. CDR3 DNA: TGCAGTGCTAGAGATCCGGTCGAGCAGTACTTC. Translated, it gives CSARDPVEQYF.

In this sample, this clone turned up a few times. The rearrangement uses TRBV15 and TRBJ2-3, with a tentative D call TRBD2 (5 bases). Germline lookup yields CDR1 LNHNV and CDR2 YYDKDF (reference sequence). CDR3 size: 11 residues. V lost 3 bases and J 9 bases, leaving 7 bases between the germline ends. CDR3 DNA: TGTGCCACCAGCAGCGGGATAACGCAGTATTTT. Translated: CATSSGITQYF. The full variable domain, rest sourced from reference TRBV15 and TRBJ2-3, is DAMVIQNPRYQVTQFGKPVTLSCSQTLNHNVMYWYQQKSSQAPKLLFHYYDKDFNNEADTPDNFQSRRPNTSFCFLDIRSPGLGDTAMYLCATSSGITQYFGPGTRLTVL.

The chain is built from TRBV28 and TRBJ2-7, with TRBD2 matching over 7 bases. Trimming took 3 bases from V and 0 from J; bases not matched to a gene: 2. This CDR3 contains 14 residues. Germline V lookup: CDR1 MDHEN, CDR2 SYDVKM. The CDR3 spells CASSFGGSSYEQYF. The CDR3 DNA reads TGTGCCAGCAGTTTCGGGGGGAGCTCCTACGAGCAGTACTTC. The full variable domain, with the rest looked up from reference TRBV28 and TRBJ2-7, is DVKVTQSSRYLVKRTGEKVFLECVQDMDHENMFWYRQDPGLGLRLIYFSYDVKMKEKGDIPEGYSVSREKKERFSLILESASTNQTSMYLCASSFGGSSYEQYFGPGTRLTVT.

The rearrangement uses TRBV29-1 and TRBJ1-5; the match to TRBD1 covers 7 bases. Germline CDR1 is SQVTM and CDR2 is ANQGSEA. The length of the CDR3 is 13 residues. Germline trimming cut 5 bases from V and 1 base from J; bases unmatched to any gene: 2. The DNA for the CDR3 is TGCAGCGTTTCACAGGGGAGCAATCAGCCCCAGCATTTT. It yields the protein CSVSQGSNQPQHF.

This chain connects TRBV7-9 to TRBJ1-2; D ambiguous. Deletions cut 6 bases from V and 0 bases from J, with 17 bases between. CDR3 length: 16 residues. Per germline, CDR1 SEHNR and CDR2 FQNEAQ (reference sequence). CDR3 coding DNA: TGTGCCAGCAGACCCCCGGGGAAGGAATCTAACTATGGCTACACCTTC. Amino acids: CASRPPGKESNYGYTF.

V and J are TRBV27 and TRBJ1-5; TRBD1 aligns across 9 bases. V shed 5 bases, J shed 9 bases, and the junction held 8 bases outside the gene matches. CDR1 is MNHEY, CDR2 SMNVEV, per germline (reference sequence). This CDR3 is built from 14 residues. CDR3 sequence: CASSPGTGNLPQHF. The CDR3 nucleotides are TGTGCCAGCAGTCCGGGGACAGGGAATTTGCCCCAGCATTTT.

The chain recombines TRBV7-2 with TRBJ2-7; D is uncertain. V was clipped by 5 bases and J by 0 bases, with 17 bases between them. There are 16 residues in the CDR3. In germline, CDR1 is SGHTA, CDR2 FQGNSA. The CDR3 spells CASSPQARQISYEQYF. Written as DNA, the CDR3 is TGTGCCAGCAGCCCCCAAGCGCGGCAGATCTCCTACGAGCAGTACTTC.

The V gene is TRBV28, the J gene TRBJ1-6, with 9 bases lining up with TRBD1. This CDR3 is 15 amino acids long. The trim removed 6 bases at V and 9 bases at J, leaving 9 bases unmatched. Germline assignment: CDR1 MDHEN and CDR2 SYDVKM. The CDR3 reads CASRPGQGLGSPLHF. CDR3 bases: TGTGCCAGCAGACCCGGACAGGGGTTGGGTTCACCCCTCCACTTT.

This clone has just one count. The gene calls are TRBV6-1 and TRBJ2-1; 8 bases align to TRBD2. J was trimmed by 2 bases and V by 0 bases; bases with no gene match: 6. The CDR3 is made up of 17 amino acids. Germline CDR1 and CDR2: MNHNS and SASEGT. The CDR3 loop is CASSEARGAPAYNEQFF. Written as DNA, the CDR3 is TGTGCCAGCAGTGAAGCGCGGGGGGCGCCGGCCTACAATGAGCAGTTCTTC.